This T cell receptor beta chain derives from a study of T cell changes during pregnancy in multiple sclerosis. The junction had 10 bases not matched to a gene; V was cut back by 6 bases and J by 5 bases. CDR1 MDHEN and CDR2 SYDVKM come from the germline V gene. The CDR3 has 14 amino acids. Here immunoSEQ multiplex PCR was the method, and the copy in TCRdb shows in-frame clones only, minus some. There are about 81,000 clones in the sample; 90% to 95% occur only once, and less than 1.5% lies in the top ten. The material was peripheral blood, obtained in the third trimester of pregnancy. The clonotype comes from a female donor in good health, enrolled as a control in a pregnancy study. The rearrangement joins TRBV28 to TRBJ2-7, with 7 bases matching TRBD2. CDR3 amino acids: CASSSRGEANEQYF. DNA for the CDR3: TGTGCCAGCAGCTCCCGGGGGGAGGCTAACGAGCAGTACTTC.